The entry that follows covers one T cell receptor beta chain sequence. What it binds is unknown. The identical CDR3 is also encoded by other nucleotide sequences in the sample. The germline gives CDR1 LNHDA, CDR2 SQIVND (reference sequence). This CDR3 region has 16 residues. Trimming removed 5 bases from V and 5 bases from J; junction bases left unmatched: 8. This was the immunoSEQ version 4 assay in survey mode. The protocol was immunoSEQ multiplex PCR, while the TCRdb copy is restricted to in-frame clones and leaves out a portion. The data show roughly 30,000 clones, around 80% seen once. This entry is derived from a study of persistence of HIV-infected CD4 T cells. Across the study: The sample holds CD4+ T cells responsive to CMV or HIV-1 Gag. Suppressive ART had lasted a median of approximately 8 years. Study-wide points: Degenerate expanded CDR3beta sequences were enriched among CMV- and Gag-responding cells.

Cells were stimulated with CMV-infected fibroblast lysates at 10 ug/mL. Sorted nonresponding memory CD4+ T cells were CD40L-negative, CD69-negative, CD45RO-high. The V and J genes are TRBV19 and TRBJ2-2; 10 nucleotides align to TRBD1. The sample consisted of CD4+ T cells sorted from PBMCs after roughly 19-hour stimulation, taken from a patient who received antiretroviral therapy. This sequence originates from an adult woman with HIV who was CMV-seropositive. CDR3 region: CASSSDRGQVTGELFF. The CDR3 DNA is TGTGCCAGTAGTTCTGACAGGGGGCAGGTAACCGGGGAGCTGTTTTTT.